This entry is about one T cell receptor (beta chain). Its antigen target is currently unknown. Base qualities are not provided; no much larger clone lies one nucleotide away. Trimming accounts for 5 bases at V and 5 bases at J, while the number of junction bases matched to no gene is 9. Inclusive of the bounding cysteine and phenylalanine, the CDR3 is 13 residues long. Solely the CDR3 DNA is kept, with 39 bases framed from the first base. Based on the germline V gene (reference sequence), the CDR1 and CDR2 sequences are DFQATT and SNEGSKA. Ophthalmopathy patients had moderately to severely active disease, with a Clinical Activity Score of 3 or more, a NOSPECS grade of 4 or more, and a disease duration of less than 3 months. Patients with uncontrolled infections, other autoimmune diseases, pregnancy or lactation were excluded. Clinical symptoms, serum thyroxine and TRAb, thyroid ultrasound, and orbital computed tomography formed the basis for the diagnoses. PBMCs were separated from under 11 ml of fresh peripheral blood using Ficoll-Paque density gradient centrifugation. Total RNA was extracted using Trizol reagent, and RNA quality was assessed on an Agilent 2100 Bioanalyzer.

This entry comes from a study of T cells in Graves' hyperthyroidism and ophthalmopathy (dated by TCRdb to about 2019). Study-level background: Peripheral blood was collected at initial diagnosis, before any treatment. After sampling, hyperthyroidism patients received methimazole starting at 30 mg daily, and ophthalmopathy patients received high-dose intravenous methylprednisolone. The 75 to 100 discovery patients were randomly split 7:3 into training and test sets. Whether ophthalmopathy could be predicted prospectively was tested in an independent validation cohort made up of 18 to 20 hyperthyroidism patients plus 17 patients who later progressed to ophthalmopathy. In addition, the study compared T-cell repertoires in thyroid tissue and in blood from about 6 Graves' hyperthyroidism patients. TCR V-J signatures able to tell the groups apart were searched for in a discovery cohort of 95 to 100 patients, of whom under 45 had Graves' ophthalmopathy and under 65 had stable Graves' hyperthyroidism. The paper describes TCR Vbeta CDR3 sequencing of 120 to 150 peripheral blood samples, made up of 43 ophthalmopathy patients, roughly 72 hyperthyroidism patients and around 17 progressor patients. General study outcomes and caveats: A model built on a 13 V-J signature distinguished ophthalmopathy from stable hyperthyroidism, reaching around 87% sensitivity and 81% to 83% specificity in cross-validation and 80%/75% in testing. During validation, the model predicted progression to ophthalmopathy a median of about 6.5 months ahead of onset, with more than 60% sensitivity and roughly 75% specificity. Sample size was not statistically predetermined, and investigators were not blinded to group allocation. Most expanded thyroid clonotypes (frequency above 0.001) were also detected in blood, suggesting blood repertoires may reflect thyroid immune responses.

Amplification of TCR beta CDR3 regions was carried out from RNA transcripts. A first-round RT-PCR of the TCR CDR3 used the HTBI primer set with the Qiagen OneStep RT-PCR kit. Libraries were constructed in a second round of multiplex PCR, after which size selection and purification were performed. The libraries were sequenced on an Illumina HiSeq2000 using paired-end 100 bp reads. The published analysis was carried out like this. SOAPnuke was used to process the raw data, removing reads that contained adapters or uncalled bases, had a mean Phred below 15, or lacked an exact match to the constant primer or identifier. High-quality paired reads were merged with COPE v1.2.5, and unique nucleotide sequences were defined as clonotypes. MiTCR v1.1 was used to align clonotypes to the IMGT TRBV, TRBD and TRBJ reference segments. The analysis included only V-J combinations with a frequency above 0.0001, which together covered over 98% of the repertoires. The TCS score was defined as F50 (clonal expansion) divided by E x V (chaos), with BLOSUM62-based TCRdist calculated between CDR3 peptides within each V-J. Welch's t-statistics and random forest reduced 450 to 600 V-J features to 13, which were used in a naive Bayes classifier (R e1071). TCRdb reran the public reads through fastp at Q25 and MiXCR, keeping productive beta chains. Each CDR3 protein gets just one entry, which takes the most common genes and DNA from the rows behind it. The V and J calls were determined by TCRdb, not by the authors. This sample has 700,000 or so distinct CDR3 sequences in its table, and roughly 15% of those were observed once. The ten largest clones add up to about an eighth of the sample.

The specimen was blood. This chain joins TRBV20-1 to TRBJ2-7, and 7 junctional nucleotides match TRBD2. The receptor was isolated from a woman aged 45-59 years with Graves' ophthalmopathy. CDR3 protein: CSAAGLGRNEQYF. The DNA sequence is TGCAGTGCTGCTGGACTAGGTCGCAACGAGCAGTACTTC.